A single sample is the source of the 14 T cell receptor beta chains below, sequenced in a study of CD8 T cells in Susac syndrome. The authors reverse transcribed about 0.5 to 1 ug RNA with random hexamers. TCRdb used MiXCR to reprocess the immunoSEQ multiplex PCR reads, holding one entry per CDR3 protein. The table records roughly 330,000 distinct CDR3 sequences, 92% of them present only once. Source material: CD4+ T cells from PBMCs. The receptors were gathered from a human donor with multiple sclerosis.

This chain uses TRBV29-1 with TRBJ2-7; 7 positions match TRBD2. Germline V lookup: CDR1 SQVTM, CDR2 ANQGSEA. After removal of 6 bases from V and 5 bases from J, the junction contained 10 bases not matched to a gene. The CDR3 consists of 13 residues. CDR3 sequence reads: CSVLRFAGDEQYF. DNA of the CDR3: TGCAGCGTCCTCCGCTTTGCGGGGGACGAGCAGTACTTC.

This clonotype was observed once. This sequence joins TRBV11-2 and TRBJ2-7, with 7 bases that match TRBD1. This CDR3 has 15 amino acids. Germline CDR1 and CDR2: SGHAT and FQNNGV. The V gene end was trimmed by 4 bases and the J gene end by 6 bases; junction bases not matched to a gene: 12. The CDR3 spells CASSSLPTGHVEQYF. The CDR3, as DNA: TGTGCCAGCAGCTCCCTCCCGACAGGGCACGTCGAGCAGTACTTC.

The chain links TRBV19 to TRBJ2-4; TRBD2 is a possible D gene (6 bases). V gave up 7 bases and J gave up 1 base, with 14 bases separating them. The germline gives CDR1 LNHDA, CDR2 SQIVND (reference sequence). The CDR3 sequence is 15 residues long. The CDR3 DNA is TGTGCCAGTACGGCTGGGGGGAGGGCCAAAAACATTCAGTACTTC. Protein product: CASTAGGRAKNIQYF.

The chain couples TRBV12-3 or TRBV12-4 to TRBJ2-3; the match to TRBD2 covers 8 bases. The CDR3 has 16 amino acids. V lost 6 bases and J lost 3; bases outside the gene matches: 11. The CDR3 nucleotides read TGTGCCAGCAGGTCCGGGAGGGCCATTAGAACAGATACGCAGTATTTT. Translation: CASRSGRAIRTDTQYF.

This sequence joins TRBV29-1 and TRBJ1-1; 9 bases line up with TRBD1. The CDR3 has 13 residues. V was pared by 6 bases and J by 4 bases, with 6 bases of the junction left unmatched. Germline V gives CDR1 SQVTM, CDR2 ANQGSEA. The CDR3 DNA sequence: TGCAGCGTCTCGACAGGGGGAGGCACTGAAGCTTTCTTT. Protein product: CSVSTGGGTEAFF. The full variable domain, rest sourced from reference TRBV29-1 and TRBJ1-1, is SAVISQKPSRDICQRGTSLTIQCQVDSQVTMMFWYRQQPGQSLTLIATANQGSEATYESGFVIDKFPISRPNLTFSTLTVSNMSPEDSSIYLCSVSTGGGTEAFFGQGTRLTVV.

V gene TRBV29-1 combines with J gene TRBJ1-2; D possibly corresponds to TRBD1 (5 bases). The CDR3 loop spans 13 amino acids. Germline lookup yields CDR1 SQVTM and CDR2 ANQGSEA. Trimming left V 2 bases short and J 2 bases short, with 9 bases between. CDR3 coding DNA: TGCAGCGTTGAAAAGACAGTAAACTATGGCTACACCTTC. It specifies CSVEKTVNYGYTF. Full variable domain (rest looked up from reference TRBV29-1 and TRBJ1-2): SAVISQKPSRDICQRGTSLTIQCQVDSQVTMMFWYRQQPGQSLTLIATANQGSEATYESGFVIDKFPISRPNLTFSTLTVSNMSPEDSSIYLCSVEKTVNYGYTFGSGTRLTVV.

This chain uses TRBV20-1 with TRBJ2-2; 8 bases agree with TRBD2. Unmatched junction bases numbered 2, after V lost 4 bases and J lost 1 base. CDR1 and CDR2 from the germline V gene are DFQATT and SNEGSKA (reference sequence). This CDR3 spans 14 amino acids. CDR3 loop: CSATGGVNTGELFF. CDR3 DNA sequence: TGCAGTGCTACGGGAGGGGTGAACACCGGGGAGCTGTTTTTT.

The chain links TRBV4-1 to TRBJ2-1; 11 nucleotides align to TRBD2. V was clipped by 4 bases and J by 3 bases; unmatched bases: 5. The CDR3 runs 16 residues. Germline V gene sequence: CDR1 MGHRA, CDR2 YSYEKL. CDR3 loop: CASSRKTSGSYNEQFF. In nucleotides, the CDR3 is TGCGCCAGCAGCCGGAAAACTAGCGGGAGCTACAATGAGCAGTTCTTC.

The chain links TRBV18 to TRBJ1-1; 11 nucleotides match TRBD1. Germline CDR1 is KGHSH and CDR2 is LQKENI. The CDR3 runs to 14 residues. Unmatched junction bases numbered 4, after V lost 2 bases and J lost 8 bases. CDR3 amino acids: CASSPNWDRGEAFF. CDR3 nucleotides: TGTGCCAGCTCACCAAACTGGGACAGGGGGGAAGCTTTCTTT.

The rearrangement joins TRBV7-2 to TRBJ2-2; tentative D call: TRBD2 (6 bases). The V end was cut by 5 bases, the J end by 0 bases, with 16 bases between. From germline, CDR1 is SGHTA and CDR2 FQGNSA. The CDR3 has 17 amino acids. The CDR3 is CASSPSRGLTNTGELFF. The CDR3 nucleotides read TGTGCCAGCAGCCCGTCGAGGGGACTGACGAACACCGGGGAGCTGTTTTTT.

This CDR3 is CASSLRLAGGPDTQYF. The CDR3, as DNA: TGCGCCAGCAGCCTCAGACTAGCGGGAGGGCCAGATACGCAGTATTTT. The V and J genes are TRBV4-3 and TRBJ2-3; 14 nucleotides line up with TRBD2. The CDR3 spans 16 residues. After removal of 4 bases from V and 4 bases from J, the junction contained 4 bases not matched to a gene. The germline CDR1 and CDR2 sequences are LGHNA and YSLEER.

The chain combines TRBV2 with TRBJ1-5, with D possibly being TRBD1 (5 bases). The V end was cut by 2 bases, the J end by 2 bases, with 22 bases between. Germline CDR1 and CDR2: SNHLY and FYNNEI. The CDR3 sequence is 19 residues long. CDR3 sequence: CASSESSQFQGRGNQPQHF. CDR3 sequence (DNA): TGTGCCAGCAGTGAATCGTCCCAGTTCCAGGGCAGAGGCAATCAGCCCCAGCATTTT.

This clonotype was detected once. The J gene is TRBJ2-2, the V gene TRBV3-1; 7 bases are a match to TRBD2. This CDR3 has 16 residues. Per the germline V gene, CDR1 is LGHDT and CDR2 is YNNKEL (reference sequence). J gave up 6 bases and V 4 bases, and 11 bases lay outside the gene matches. The CDR3 DNA is TGTGCCAGCAGCCGGTTAAAGGGGAGGGTGTCCGGGGAGCTGTTTTTT. Protein product: CASSRLKGRVSGELFF.

This clonotype appeared a single time. The chain is built from TRBV12-3 or TRBV12-4 and TRBJ2-1, with 9 positions matching TRBD1. The CDR3 has 14 residues. J was trimmed by 7 bases and V by 6 bases; bases with no gene match: 7. In nucleotides, the CDR3 is TGTGCCAGCAGCAGACAGGGGGTCGTGAATGAGCAGTTCTTC. This encodes CASSRQGVVNEQFF.